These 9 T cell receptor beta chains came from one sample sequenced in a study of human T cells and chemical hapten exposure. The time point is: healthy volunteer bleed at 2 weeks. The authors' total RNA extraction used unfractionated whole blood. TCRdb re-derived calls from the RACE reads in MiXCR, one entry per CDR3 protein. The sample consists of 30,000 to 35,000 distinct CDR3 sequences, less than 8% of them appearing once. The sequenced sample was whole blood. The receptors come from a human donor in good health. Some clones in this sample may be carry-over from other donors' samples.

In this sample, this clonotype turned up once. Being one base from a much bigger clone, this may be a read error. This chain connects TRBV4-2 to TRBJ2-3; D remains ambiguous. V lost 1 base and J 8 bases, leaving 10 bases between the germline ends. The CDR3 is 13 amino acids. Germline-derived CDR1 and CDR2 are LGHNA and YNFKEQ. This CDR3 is CASSQVSSGTQYF. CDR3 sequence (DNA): TGTGCCAGCAGCCAAGTCTCCTCAGGTACGCAGTATTTT.

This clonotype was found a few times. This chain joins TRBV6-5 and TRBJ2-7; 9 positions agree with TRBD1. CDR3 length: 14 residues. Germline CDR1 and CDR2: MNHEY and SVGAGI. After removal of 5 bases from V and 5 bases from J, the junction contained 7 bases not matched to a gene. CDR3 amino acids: CASSPRTGVDEQYF. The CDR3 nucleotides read TGTGCCAGCAGTCCCCGGACAGGGGTCGACGAGCAGTACTTC.

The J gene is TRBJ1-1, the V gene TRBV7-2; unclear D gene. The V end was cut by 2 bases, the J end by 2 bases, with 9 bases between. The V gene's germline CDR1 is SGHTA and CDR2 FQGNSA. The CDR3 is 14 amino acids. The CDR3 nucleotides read TGTGCCAGCAGCTTACGGGCAGACAACACTGAAGCTTTCTTT. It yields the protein CASSLRADNTEAFF.

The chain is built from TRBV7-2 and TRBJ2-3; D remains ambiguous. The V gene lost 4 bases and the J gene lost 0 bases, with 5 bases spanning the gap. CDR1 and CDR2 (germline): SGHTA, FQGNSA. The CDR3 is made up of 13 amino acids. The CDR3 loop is CASSSHSTDTQYF. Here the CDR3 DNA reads TGTGCCAGCAGCTCCCATAGCACAGATACGCAGTATTTT.

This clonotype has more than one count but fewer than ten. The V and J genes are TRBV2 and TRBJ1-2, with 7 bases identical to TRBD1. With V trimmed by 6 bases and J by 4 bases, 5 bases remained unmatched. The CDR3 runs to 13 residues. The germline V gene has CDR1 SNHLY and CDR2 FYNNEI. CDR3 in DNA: TGTGCCAGCAGCCCGGACAGGTCCTATGGCTACACCTTC. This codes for CASSPDRSYGYTF. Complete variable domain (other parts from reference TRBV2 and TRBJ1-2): EPEVTQTPSHQVTQMGQEVILRCVPISNHLYFYWYRQILGQKVEFLVSFYNNEISEKSEIFDDQFSVERPDGSNFTLKIRSTKLEDSAMYFCASSPDRSYGYTFGSGTRLTVV.

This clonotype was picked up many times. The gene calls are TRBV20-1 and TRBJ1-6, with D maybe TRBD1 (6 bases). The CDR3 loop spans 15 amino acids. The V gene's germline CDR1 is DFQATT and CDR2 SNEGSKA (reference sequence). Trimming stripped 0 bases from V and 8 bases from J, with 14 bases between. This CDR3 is CSARDQTGVYSPLHF. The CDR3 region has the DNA TGCAGTGCTAGAGATCAGACAGGCGTTTATTCACCCCTCCACTTT.

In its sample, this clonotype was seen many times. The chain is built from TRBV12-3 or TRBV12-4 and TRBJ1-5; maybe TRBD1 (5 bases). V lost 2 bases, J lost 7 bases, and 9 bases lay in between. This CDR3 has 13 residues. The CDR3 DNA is TGTGCCAGCAGTTTATACGAGGGGCAGCCCCAGCATTTT. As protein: CASSLYEGQPQHF.

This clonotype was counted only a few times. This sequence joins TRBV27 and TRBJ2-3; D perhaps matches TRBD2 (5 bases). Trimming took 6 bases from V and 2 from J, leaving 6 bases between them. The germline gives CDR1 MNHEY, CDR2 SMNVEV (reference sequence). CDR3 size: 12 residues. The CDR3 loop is CASRDFTDTQYF. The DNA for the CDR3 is TGTGCCAGCAGGGACTTCACAGATACGCAGTATTTT.

The CDR3 loop reads CASTPRGDLLNQPQHF. CDR3 sequence (DNA): TGTGCCAGCACCCCCCGAGGCGATTTGCTCAATCAGCCCCAGCATTTT. This sequence joins TRBV28 and TRBJ1-5; no definite D call. This CDR3 spans 16 amino acids. The germline V and J ends were trimmed by 7 bases and 3 bases, with 19 bases remaining between them. Germline CDR1 is MDHEN and CDR2 is SYDVKM.